This T cell receptor beta chain was captured in a study of blood T cell repertoires in COVID-19. On the study more broadly: The United States, Italy and Spain supplied acute and convalescent COVID-19 samples. T cells, B-cell-depleted T cells, or PBMCs supplied cDNA or gDNA.

This clone appeared once. Source study methods: Nucleated cell counts were estimated from reference gene primer amplification. Profiling relied on immunoSEQ multiplex PCR, and the TCRdb table lists in-frame clones only, not all of them. V and J calls and clone size are copied from that table; D and trimming were computed from the DNA. This table holds about 110,000 clones, around 79% found once. Input material: peripheral blood. This clonotype was sampled from an older man with active or convalescent COVID-19.

The CDR3 DNA sequence: TGTGCCTGGAGGCAGGGACAGGCCGCTAATGAAAAACTGTTTTTT. It translates to CAWRQGQAANEKLFF. The chain links TRBV30 to TRBJ1-4; 8 positions match TRBD1. Germline assignment: CDR1 GTSNPN and CDR2 SVGIG (reference sequence). V shed 3 bases, J shed 3 bases, and the junction held 6 bases outside the gene matches. CDR3 length: 15 residues.